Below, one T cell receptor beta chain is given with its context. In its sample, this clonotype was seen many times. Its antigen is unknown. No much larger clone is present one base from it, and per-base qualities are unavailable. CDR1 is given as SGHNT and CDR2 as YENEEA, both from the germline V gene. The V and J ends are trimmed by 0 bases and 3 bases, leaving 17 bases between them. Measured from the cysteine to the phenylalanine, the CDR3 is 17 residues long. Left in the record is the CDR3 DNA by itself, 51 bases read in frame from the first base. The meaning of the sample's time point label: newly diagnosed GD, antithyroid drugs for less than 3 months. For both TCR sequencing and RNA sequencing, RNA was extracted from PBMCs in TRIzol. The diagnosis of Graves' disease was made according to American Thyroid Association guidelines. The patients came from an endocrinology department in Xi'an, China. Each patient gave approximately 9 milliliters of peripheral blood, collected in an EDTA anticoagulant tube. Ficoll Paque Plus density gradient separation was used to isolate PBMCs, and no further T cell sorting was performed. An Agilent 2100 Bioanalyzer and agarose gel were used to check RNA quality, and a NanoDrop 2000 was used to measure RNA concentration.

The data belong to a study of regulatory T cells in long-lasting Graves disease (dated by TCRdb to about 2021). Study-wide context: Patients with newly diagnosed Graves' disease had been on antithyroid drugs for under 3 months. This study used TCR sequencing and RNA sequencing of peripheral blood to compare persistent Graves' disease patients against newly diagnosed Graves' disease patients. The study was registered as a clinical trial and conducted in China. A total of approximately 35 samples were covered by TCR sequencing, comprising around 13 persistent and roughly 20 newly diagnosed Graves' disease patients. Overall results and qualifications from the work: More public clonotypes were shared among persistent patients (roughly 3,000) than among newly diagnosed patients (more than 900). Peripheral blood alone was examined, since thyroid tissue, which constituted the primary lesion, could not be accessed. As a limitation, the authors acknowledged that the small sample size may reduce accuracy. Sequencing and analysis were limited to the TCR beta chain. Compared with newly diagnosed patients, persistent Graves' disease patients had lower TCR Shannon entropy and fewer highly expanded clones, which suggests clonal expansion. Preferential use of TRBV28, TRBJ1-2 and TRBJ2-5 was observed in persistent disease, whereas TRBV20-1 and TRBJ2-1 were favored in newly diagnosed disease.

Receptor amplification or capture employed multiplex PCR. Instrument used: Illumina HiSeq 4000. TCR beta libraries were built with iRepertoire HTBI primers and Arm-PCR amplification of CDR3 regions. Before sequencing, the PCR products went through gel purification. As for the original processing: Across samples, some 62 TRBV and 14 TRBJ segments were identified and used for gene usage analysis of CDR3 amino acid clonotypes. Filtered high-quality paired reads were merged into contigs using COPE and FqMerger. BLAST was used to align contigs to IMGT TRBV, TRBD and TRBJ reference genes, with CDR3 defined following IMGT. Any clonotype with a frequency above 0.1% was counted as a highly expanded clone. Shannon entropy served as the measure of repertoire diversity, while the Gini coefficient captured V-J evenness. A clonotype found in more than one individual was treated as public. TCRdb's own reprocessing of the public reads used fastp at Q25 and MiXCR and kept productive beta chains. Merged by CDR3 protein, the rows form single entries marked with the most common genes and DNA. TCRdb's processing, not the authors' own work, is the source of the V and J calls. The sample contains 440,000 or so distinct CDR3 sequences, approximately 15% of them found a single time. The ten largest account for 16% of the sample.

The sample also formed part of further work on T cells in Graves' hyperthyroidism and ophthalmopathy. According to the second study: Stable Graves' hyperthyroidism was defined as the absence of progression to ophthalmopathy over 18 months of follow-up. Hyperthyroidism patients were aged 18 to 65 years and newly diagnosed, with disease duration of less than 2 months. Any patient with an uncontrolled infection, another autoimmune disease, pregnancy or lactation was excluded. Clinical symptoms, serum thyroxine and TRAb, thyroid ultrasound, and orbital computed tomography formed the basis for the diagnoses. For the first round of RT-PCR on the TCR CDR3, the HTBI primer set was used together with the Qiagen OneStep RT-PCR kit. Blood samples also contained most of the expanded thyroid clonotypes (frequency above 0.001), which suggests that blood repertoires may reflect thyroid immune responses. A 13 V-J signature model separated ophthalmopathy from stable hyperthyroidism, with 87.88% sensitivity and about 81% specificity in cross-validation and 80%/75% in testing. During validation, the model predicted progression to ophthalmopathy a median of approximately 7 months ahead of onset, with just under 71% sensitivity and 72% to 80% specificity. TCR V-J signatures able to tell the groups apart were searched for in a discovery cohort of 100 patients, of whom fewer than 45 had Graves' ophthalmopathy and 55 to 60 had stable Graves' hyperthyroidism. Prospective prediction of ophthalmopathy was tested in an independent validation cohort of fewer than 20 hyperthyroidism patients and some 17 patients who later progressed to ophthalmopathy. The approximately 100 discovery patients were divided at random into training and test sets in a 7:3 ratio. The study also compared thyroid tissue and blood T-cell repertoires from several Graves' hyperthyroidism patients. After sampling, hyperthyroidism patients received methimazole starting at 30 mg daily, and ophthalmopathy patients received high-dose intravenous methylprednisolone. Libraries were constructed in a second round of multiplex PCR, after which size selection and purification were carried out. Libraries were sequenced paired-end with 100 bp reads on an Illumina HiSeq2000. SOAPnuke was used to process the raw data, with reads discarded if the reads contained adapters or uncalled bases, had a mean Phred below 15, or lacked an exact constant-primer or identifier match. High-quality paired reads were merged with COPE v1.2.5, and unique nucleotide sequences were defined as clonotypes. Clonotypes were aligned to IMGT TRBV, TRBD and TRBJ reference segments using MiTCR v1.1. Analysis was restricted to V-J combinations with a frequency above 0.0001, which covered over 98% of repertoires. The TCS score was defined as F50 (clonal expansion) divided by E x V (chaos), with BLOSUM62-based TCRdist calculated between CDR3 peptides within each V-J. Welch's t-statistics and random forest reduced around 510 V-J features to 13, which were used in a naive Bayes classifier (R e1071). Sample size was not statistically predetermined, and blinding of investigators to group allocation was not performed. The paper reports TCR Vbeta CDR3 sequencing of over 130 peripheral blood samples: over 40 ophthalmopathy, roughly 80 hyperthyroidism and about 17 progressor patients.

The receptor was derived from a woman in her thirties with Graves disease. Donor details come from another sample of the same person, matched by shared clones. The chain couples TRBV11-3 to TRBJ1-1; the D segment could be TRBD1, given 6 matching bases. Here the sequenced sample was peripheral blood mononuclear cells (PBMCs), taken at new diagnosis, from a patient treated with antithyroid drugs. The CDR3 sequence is CASSLDRWGRVDTEAFF. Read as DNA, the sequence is TGTGCCAGCAGCTTAGATCGGTGGGGGCGCGTGGACACTGAAGCTTTCTTT.